The present T cell receptor beta chain was sequenced within a study of regulatory T cells in long-lasting Graves disease. Study-level points and caveats: Study was limited to peripheral blood, excluding thyroid tissue. TCR diversity was lower in persistent Graves' patients than in newly diagnosed ones. New patients shared 966 public clonotypes, fewer than the 2,500 to 3,500 shared by persistent patients.

Details on this clonotype: The antigen is unknown.

Construction of the TCR beta libraries employed iRepertoire HTBI primers in conjunction with Arm-PCR of CDR3 regions. Via MiXCR, TCRdb re-called the multiplex PCR reads, giving one row per CDR3 protein. The sample shows about 660,000 distinct CDR3 sequences, around 30% of them seen only once. Time point given: persistent/refractory GD, antithyroid drugs over 5 years with positive TRAb. Extracted PBMC RNA gave rise to the TCR library. Blood from the periphery, nine milliliters in all, was drawn into EDTA tubes. This receptor was identified in a female donor with Graves disease. Specimen: peripheral blood mononuclear cells (PBMCs), collected when the disease was refractory, from a patient treated with antithyroid drugs.

The CDR3 DNA reads TGCGCCAGCAGCGTAAAGGGACAGGGGGTGAACGGCTACACCTTC. It codes for CASSVKGQGVNGYTF. The chain employs TRBV5-1 and TRBJ1-2, with 11 bases identical to TRBD1. CDR1 is SGHRS, CDR2 YFSETQ, per germline. This CDR3 contains 15 residues. J lost 8 bases, V lost 4 bases, and 10 bases had no gene match.